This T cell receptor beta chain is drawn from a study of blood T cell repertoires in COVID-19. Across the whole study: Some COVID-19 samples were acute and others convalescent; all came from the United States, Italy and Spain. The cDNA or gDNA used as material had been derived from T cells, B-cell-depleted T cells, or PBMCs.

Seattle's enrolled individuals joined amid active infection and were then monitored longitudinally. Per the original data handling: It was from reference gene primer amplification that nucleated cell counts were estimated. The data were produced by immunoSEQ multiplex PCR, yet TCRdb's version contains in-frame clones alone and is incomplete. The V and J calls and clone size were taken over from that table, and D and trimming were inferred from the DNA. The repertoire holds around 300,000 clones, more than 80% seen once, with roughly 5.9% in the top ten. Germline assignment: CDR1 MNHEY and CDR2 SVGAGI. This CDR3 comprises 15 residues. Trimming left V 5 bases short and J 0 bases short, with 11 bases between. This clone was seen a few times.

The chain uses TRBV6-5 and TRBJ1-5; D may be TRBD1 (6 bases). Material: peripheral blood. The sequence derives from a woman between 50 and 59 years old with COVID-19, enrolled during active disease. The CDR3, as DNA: TGTGCCAGCAGTACGACAGGCACTAGCAATCAGCCCCAGCATTTT. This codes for CASSTTGTSNQPQHF.